Sequencing of this T cell receptor (beta chain) was carried out in a study of cytomegalovirus exposure and HLA in healthy donors. Points from the study as a whole: Reportedly, diagnosis of cytomegalovirus status by the classifier showed high specificity and sensitivity.

Remarks on this clone: Its antigen is not identified.

The CDR3 is made up of 13 amino acids. Trimming pared 1 base from V and 4 bases from J, leaving 8 bases between. The germline gives CDR1 SGHAT, CDR2 FQNNGV. PCR used 60 Vbeta primers and 13 Jbeta primers. Method: immunoSEQ multiplex PCR; TCRdb's copy keeps in-frame clones and lacks some. The table shows 90,000 to 120,000 clones, with nearly 80% occurring only once. This TCR came from a man in his sixties in good health and CMV-seropositive. V usage is TRBV11-2 and J usage is TRBJ2-7, with D perhaps TRBD1 (5 bases). The source material was PBMCs. DNA of the CDR3: TGTGCCAGCAGCTTAGGGGGCCGGTACGAGCAGTACTTC. It yields the protein CASSLGGRYEQYF.